This T cell receptor beta chain is from a study of vaccination and CD4 T cells after COVID-19. About the research overall: Overlapping SARS-CoV-2, HCoV-NL63, HCoV-OC43 and HCoV-229E spike peptides were used to stimulate cells. Notes on the study in general: It was observed that, in convalescent patients, a median around 87% of reactive clones arose only post-vaccination.

Cultured CD4+ T cell DNA underwent sequencing with the Oncomine TCR Beta short-read assay. TCRdb used MiXCR to reprocess the PCR reads, holding one entry per CDR3 protein. The sample yields about 21,000 distinct CDR3 sequences, approximately 50% seen once. Treatment reported: roughly 10-day PBMC culture with coronavirus spike peptide pools or control peptides (ViraFEST assay). Positive PCR dates spanned March to December 2020, predating US Alpha, Beta and Delta variants. In the case of this clonotype: Its antigen remains unidentified.

The sample consisted of CD4+ T cells from blood, cultured in vitro. The TCR comes from a human donor who had recovered from COVID-19.

CDR3 protein: CASSSTGTHYEQYF. The CDR3 DNA sequence: TGTGCCAGCAGTTCGACAGGGACCCACTACGAGCAGTACTTC. The chain combines TRBV12-3 or TRBV12-4 with TRBJ2-7; 7 bases line up with TRBD1. CDR3 length equals 14 residues. V was clipped by 4 bases and J by 3 bases; unmatched bases: 6.